These 14 T cell receptor beta chains were all obtained from the same sample, sequenced in a study of CD8+ T cells in alopecia areata. Investigators isolated RNA and reverse transcribed it into cDNA to act as the sequencing template. Sequencing used immunoSEQ multiplex PCR; TCRdb keeps in-frame clones, though not all of them. The data show 95,000 to 100,000 clones, with roughly 56% seen just once and about a sixth held by the top ten. Treatment given: oral pan-JAK inhibitor, 5-10 mg twice daily. The sample in question was CD8+ T cells sorted from blood, obtained between weeks 55 and 65, from a patient treated with tofacitinib. These receptors came from a human donor with alopecia areata.

This clone showed up just a few times. V gene TRBV5-1 combines with J gene TRBJ2-7; 11 positions match TRBD1. Germline CDR1 is SGHRS and CDR2 is YFSETQ. The CDR3 is 16 amino acids. Trimming took 3 bases from V and 3 from J; bases not matched to a gene: 8. This CDR3 reads CASSSQYGTGGYEQYF. As DNA, the CDR3 is TGCGCCAGCAGCTCCCAGTACGGGACAGGGGGCTACGAGCAGTACTTC.

This clone was seen a handful of times. The chain has TRBV11-2 and TRBJ2-7; possibly TRBD1 for D (5 bases). This CDR3 is 12 amino acids long. Trimming stripped 4 bases from V and 3 bases from J, with 7 bases between. Germline V gene sequence: CDR1 SGHAT, CDR2 FQNNGV. The CDR3 DNA follows: TGTGCCAGCAGCTCGACAGACTACGAGCAGTACTTC. It specifies CASSSTDYEQYF.

CDR3 sequence: CASSLEDRGREAFF. The CDR3 DNA reads TGCGCCAGCAGCTTGGAAGACAGGGGACGAGAAGCTTTCTTT. The chain couples TRBV5-1 to TRBJ1-1; 8 positions agree with TRBD1. Germline CDR1 is SGHRS and CDR2 is YFSETQ. The ends lost 0 bases at V and 8 bases at J; junction bases unmatched: 6. CDR3 length equals 14 residues. Full variable domain (outside the CDR3, taken from reference TRBV5-1 and TRBJ1-1): KAGVTQTPRYLIKTRGQQVTLSCSPISGHRSVSWYQQTPGQGLQFLFEYFSETQRNKGNFPGRFSGRQFSNSRSEMNVSTLELGDSALYLCASSLEDRGREAFFGQGTRLTVV.

The sample holds a few counts of this clone. V is TRBV5-1 and J is TRBJ2-2, with TRBD2 matching over 9 bases. This CDR3 has 17 residues. V shed 3 bases, J shed 3 bases, and the junction held 9 bases outside the gene matches. Per germline, CDR1 SGHRS and CDR2 YFSETQ. This chain's CDR3 is CASSSSPSGVDTGELFF. CDR3 DNA: TGCGCCAGCAGCTCTAGCCCTAGCGGGGTTGACACCGGGGAGCTGTTTTTT.

The chain recombines TRBV7-6 with TRBJ2-7; 7 nucleotides align to TRBD2. Germline trimming cut 5 bases from V and 4 bases from J; bases unmatched to any gene: 5. The V gene's germline CDR1 is SGHVS and CDR2 FNYEAQ. The CDR3 is 13 amino acids. The DNA for the CDR3 is TGTGCCAGCAGCCCTCCCGGGGGGTACGAGCAGTACTTC. Protein: CASSPPGGYEQYF.

This clone was counted between two and nine times. The genes are TRBV29-1 and TRBJ2-7, with unresolved D. The V and J ends lost 4 bases and 2 bases respectively, with 9 bases between them. CDR3 size: 12 residues. The germline CDR1 and CDR2 sequences are SQVTM and ANQGSEA. In DNA form, the CDR3 reads TGCAGCGTTGGTGGCAGAACCTACGAGCAGTACTTC. Protein: CSVGGRTYEQYF.

The table lists this clone with a few counts. The chain recombines TRBV2 with TRBJ2-1; D is possibly TRBD1 (6 bases). Trimming left V 6 bases short and J 2 bases short, with 8 bases between. CDR1 and CDR2 (germline): SNHLY, FYNNEI. CDR3 length equals 13 residues. CDR3 protein: CASRRGTYNEQFF. The DNA of the CDR3 is TGTGCCAGCAGGAGGGGGACCTACAATGAGCAGTTCTTC.

The rearrangement uses TRBV7-9 and TRBJ1-2; TRBD1 aligns across 10 bases. This CDR3 region has 13 residues. The J segment lost 7 bases and the V segment lost 11 bases, leaving 10 bases of the junction unmatched. Germline V gives CDR1 SEHNR, CDR2 FQNEAQ (reference sequence). The CDR3 DNA reads TGTGCCGGGACCGGGACAGGGGCCATTGGCTACACCTTC. It translates to CAGTGTGAIGYTF.

This sequence joins TRBV4-1 and TRBJ2-1; 7 bases are a match to TRBD1. Germline CDR1 is MGHRA and CDR2 is YSYEKL. The V gene end was trimmed by 0 bases and the J gene end by 12 bases; junction bases not matched to a gene: 8. This CDR3 region has 14 residues. CDR3 bases: TGCGCCAGCAGCCAAGATGGGTATGGGACAGTGCAGTTCTTC. It yields the protein CASSQDGYGTVQFF.

J is TRBJ2-2 and V is TRBV6-5; D perhaps matches TRBD1 (6 bases). Germline-derived CDR1 and CDR2 are MNHEY and SVGAGI. The CDR3 extends over 13 amino acids. Trimming stripped 8 bases from V and 5 bases from J, with 12 bases between. This CDR3 reads CASRRGYTGELFF. CDR3 coding DNA: TGTGCCAGCCGCAGGGGTTATACCGGGGAGCTGTTTTTT.

This chain joins TRBV5-1 and TRBJ2-6; no reliable D call. The CDR3 is 15 amino acids. Trimming took 2 bases from V and 1 from J, leaving 7 bases between them. Germline CDR1 reads SGHRS; CDR2 reads YFSETQ. CDR3 protein: CASSFTVSGANVLTF. Here the CDR3 DNA reads TGCGCCAGCAGCTTCACAGTGTCTGGGGCCAACGTCCTGACTTTC.

The rearrangement uses TRBV5-1 and TRBJ1-2; tentatively, D is TRBD1 (5 bases). CDR3 length equals 12 residues. Germline loops: CDR1 SGHRS, CDR2 YFSETQ. Between the trimmed V and J ends, which lost 0 bases and 8 bases, there was a span of 8 bases. CDR3 sequence (DNA): TGCGCCAGCAGCTTGGAAGGGGACGGCTACACCTTC. Its translation: CASSLEGDGYTF.

The chain is built from TRBV19 and TRBJ1-1; D may be TRBD1 (6 bases). Trimming cost V 6 bases and J 1 base, with 12 bases left between them. CDR3 length equals 14 residues. Per germline, CDR1 LNHDA and CDR2 SQIVND (reference sequence). CDR3 loop: CASSRDKPNTEAFF. The DNA of the CDR3 is TGTGCCAGTAGCCGGGACAAGCCGAACACTGAAGCTTTCTTT.

This rearrangement joins TRBV7-9 to TRBJ1-1; TRBD1 is a possible D gene (6 bases). Per the germline V gene, CDR1 is SEHNR and CDR2 is FQNEAQ (reference sequence). V dropped 1 base and J dropped 2 bases, with 14 bases sitting between them. The CDR3 covers 16 residues. The CDR3 DNA reads as TGTGCCAGCAGCTTAGAAGGGTGGGACACAAACACTGAAGCTTTCTTT. It codes for CASSLEGWDTNTEAFF.